A selection of T cell receptor beta chains follows, all from one sample in a study of cytomegalovirus exposure and HLA in healthy donors. Using immunoSEQ multiplex PCR, the repertoire was profiled, and TCRdb retains in-frame clones only, with some absent. The sample carries approximately 77,000 clones, around 79% recorded once. Sequencing was carried out using PBMCs. The receptors come from a man aged 35 to 55 in good health and CMV-seronegative. Each CDR3 is given with its conserved first and last residue. Fields, in order: D gene, clone size, V gene, J gene, CDR3 protein, CDR3 DNA. D genes are given only for firm matches. Clone size is given for some rows only: seen once, a few or many times, or a class if the clone is expanded.

D: NA; size: NA; V: TRBV4-1; J: TRBJ2-5; CDR3: CASSDVTPWAQQYF; DNA: TGCGCCAGCAGCGATGTAACACCTTGGGCACAGCAGTACTTC
D: TRBD1; size: NA; V: TRBV28; J: TRBJ1-1; CDR3: CASSLRQGAGTEAFF; DNA: TGTGCCAGCAGTCTCCGACAGGGGGCTGGGACTGAAGCTTTCTTT
D: NA; size: NA; V: TRBV10-3; J: TRBJ2-2; CDR3: CAISEFSPEAGELFF; DNA: TGTGCCATCAGTGAGTTTAGCCCTGAAGCCGGGGAGCTGTTTTTT
D: NA; size: NA; V: TRBV19; J: TRBJ2-7; CDR3: CASSTPGYSYEQYF; DNA: TGTGCCAGTAGTACTCCGGGATATTCATACGAGCAGTACTTC
D: TRBD2; size: few; V: TRBV28; J: TRBJ2-1; CDR3: CASSSSGTSGSHEQFF; DNA: TGTGCCAGCAGTTCCTCCGGGACTAGCGGGAGCCATGAGCAGTTCTTC
D: NA; size: NA; V: TRBV15; J: TRBJ1-1; CDR3: CATSRGGERTEAFF; DNA: TGTGCCACCAGCAGGGGGGGAGAAAGGACTGAAGCTTTCTTT
D: TRBD2; size: few; V: TRBV5-1; J: TRBJ2-7; CDR3: CASSLAGRPYEQYF; DNA: TGCGCCAGCAGCTTGGCCGGGAGGCCCTACGAGCAGTACTTC
D: TRBD1; size: medium-sized; V: TRBV7-9; J: TRBJ1-5; CDR3: CASSPDRLDQPQHF; DNA: TGTGCCAGCAGTCCGGACAGGTTGGATCAGCCCCAGCATTTT
D: NA; size: NA; V: TRBV5-5; J: TRBJ2-2; CDR3: CASSYGQSATGELFF; DNA: TGTGCCAGCAGCTACGGACAGAGCGCCACCGGGGAGCTGTTTTTT
D: TRBD2; size: few; V: TRBV7-3; J: TRBJ2-3; CDR3: CASSLGTIDTDTQYF; DNA: TGTGCCAGCAGCCTGGGGACTATTGACACAGATACGCAGTATTTT
D: TRBD1; size: NA; V: TRBV2; J: TRBJ1-1; CDR3: CASTGTVNTEAFF; DNA: TGTGCCAGCACCGGGACAGTGAACACTGAAGCTTTCTTT